A selection of T cell receptor beta chains follows, all from one sample in a study of lymphopenia after photon versus proton radiotherapy. Generated by immunoSEQ multiplex PCR, the TCRdb table keeps only in-frame clones and is missing some. The sample yields 67,000 or so clones, over 80% seen once. The sample was peripheral blood, taken from a patient treated with proton-based radiotherapy. The receptors here all came from a man older than 75 with esophageal cancer. Each CDR3 is given with its conserved first and last residue. Each record gives: clone size, J gene, V gene, CDR3 protein. The size of a clone is reported for some rows only, either as once, few or many, or as a class for expanded clones.

>NA|TRBJ1-1|TRBV2
CASSEAGPNTEAFF
>NA|TRBJ2-2|TRBV7-6
CASSLQTGRNTGELFF
>NA|TRBJ1-2|TRBV30
CAWSRTGTPIGYTF
>NA|TRBJ2-3|TRBV18
CASSSLASSIVGLGPTDTQYF
>NA|TRBJ2-7|TRBV7-6
CASSPGRYEQYF
>NA|TRBJ2-7|TRBV11-2
CASSLGSPLAGAYEQYF
>medium-sized|TRBJ2-1|TRBV5-1
CASSWGQGSSYNEQFF
>NA|TRBJ1-1|TRBV18
CASSPRTDTSEAFF
>NA|TRBJ2-6|TRBV29-1
CSVLVSGANVLTF
>NA|TRBJ1-4|TRBV6-1
CASRPRQGRNEKLFF
>once|TRBJ2-5|TRBV10-2
CASRAAEETQYF
>NA|TRBJ1-1|TRBV6-5
CASSSTGGVGAFF
>NA|TRBJ2-7|TRBV18
CASAAGASYEQYF
>NA|TRBJ2-1|TRBV7-3
CASSSLAGAYNEQFF
>NA|TRBJ2-1|TRBV6-5
CASSLSGTTSYNEQFF
>NA|TRBJ1-1|TRBV25-1
CASSEFGGRSTEAFF
>NA|TRBJ2-1|TRBV7-2
CASSLDPPTLAGPRNEQFF
>NA|TRBJ2-3|TRBV7-9
CASSLGATSPSTDTQYF
>NA|TRBJ2-1|TRBV12-1
CASSFVGAYNEQFF
>few|TRBJ1-1|TRBV10-2
CASSEPGNRREAFF
>NA|TRBJ2-1|TRBV7-9
CASSPERGSTYNEQFF
>NA|TRBJ1-2|TRBV4-3
CASSQWDSSGYTF